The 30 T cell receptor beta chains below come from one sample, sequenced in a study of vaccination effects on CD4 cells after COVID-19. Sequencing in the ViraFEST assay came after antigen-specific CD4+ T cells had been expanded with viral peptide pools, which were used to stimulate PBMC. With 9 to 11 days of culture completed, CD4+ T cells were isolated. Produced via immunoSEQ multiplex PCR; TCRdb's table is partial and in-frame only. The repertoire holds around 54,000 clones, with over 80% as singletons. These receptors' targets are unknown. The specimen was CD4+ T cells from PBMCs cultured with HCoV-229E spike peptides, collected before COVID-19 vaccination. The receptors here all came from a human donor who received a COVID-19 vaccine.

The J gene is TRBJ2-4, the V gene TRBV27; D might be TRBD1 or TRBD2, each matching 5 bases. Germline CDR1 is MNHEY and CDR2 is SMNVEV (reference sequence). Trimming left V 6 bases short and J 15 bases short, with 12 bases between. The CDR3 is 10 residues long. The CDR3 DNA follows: TGTGCCAGCAGGGCGAAAGGGACGTACTTC. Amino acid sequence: CASRAKGTYF.

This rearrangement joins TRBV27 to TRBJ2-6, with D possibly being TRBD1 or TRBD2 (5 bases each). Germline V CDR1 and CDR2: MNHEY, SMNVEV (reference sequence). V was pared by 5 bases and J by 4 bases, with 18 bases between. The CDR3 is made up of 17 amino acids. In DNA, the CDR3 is TGTGCCAGCAGTCGGGGCCGGTTAGGGTCCGGGGCCAACGTCCTGACTTTC. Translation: CASSRGRLGSGANVLTF.

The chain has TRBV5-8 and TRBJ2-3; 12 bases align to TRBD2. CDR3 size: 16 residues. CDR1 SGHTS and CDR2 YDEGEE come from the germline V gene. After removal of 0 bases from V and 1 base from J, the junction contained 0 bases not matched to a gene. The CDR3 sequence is CASSLGTSGGTDTQYF. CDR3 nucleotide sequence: TGTGCCAGCAGCTTGGGGACTAGCGGGGGCACAGATACGCAGTATTTT.

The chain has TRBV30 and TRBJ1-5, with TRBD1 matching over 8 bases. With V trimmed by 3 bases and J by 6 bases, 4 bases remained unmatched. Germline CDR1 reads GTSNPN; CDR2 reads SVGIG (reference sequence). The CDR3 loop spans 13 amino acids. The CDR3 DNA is TGTGCCTGGAGGGACAGGGCCGGTCAGCCCCAGCATTTT. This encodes CAWRDRAGQPQHF. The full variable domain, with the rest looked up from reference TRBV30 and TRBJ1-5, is SQTIHQWPATLVQPVGSPLSLECTVEGTSNPNLYWYRQAAGRGLQLLFYSVGIGQISSEVPQNLSASRPQDRQFILSSKKLLLSDSGFYLCAWRDRAGQPQHFGDGTRLSIL.

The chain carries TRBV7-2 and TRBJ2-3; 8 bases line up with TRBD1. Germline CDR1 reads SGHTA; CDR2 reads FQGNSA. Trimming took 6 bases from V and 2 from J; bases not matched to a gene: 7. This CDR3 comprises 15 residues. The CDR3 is CASRGQGIPTDTQYF. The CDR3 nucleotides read TGTGCCAGCAGAGGACAGGGCATACCCACAGATACGCAGTATTTT.

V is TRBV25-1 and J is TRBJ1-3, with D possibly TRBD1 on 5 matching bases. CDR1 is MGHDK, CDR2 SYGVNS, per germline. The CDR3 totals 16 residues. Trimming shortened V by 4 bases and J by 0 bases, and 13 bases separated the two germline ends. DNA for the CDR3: TGTGCCAGCAGTGCGACAGCGCCCAACTCTGGAAACACCATATATTTT. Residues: CASSATAPNSGNTIYF.

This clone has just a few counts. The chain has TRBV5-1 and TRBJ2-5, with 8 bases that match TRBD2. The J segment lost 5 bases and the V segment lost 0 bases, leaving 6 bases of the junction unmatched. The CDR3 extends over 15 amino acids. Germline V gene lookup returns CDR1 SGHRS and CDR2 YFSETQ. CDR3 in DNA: TGCGCCAGCAGCTTGGTAACGGGGGGGCTTGAGACCCAGTACTTC. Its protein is CASSLVTGGLETQYF.

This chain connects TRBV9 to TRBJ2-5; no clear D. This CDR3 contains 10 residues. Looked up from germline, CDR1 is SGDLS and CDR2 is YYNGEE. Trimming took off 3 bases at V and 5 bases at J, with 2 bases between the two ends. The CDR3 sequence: CASSAETQYF. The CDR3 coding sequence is TGTGCCAGCAGCGCTGAGACCCAGTACTTC.

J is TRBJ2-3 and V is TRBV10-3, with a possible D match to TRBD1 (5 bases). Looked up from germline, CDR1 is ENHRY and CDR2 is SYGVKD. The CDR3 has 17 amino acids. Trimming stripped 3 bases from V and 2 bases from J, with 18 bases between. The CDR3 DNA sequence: TGTGCCATCAGTGACTCCAAGGGGTCGACCTCCACAGATACGCAGTATTTT. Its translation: CAISDSKGSTSTDTQYF.

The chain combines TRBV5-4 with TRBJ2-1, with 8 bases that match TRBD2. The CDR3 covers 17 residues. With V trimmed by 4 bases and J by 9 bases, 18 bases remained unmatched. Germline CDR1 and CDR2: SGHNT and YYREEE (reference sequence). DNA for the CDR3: TGTGCCAGCAGCCCGGGGGGGGTAGCGGGGAATGGGGGTGAGCAGTTCTTC. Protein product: CASSPGGVAGNGGEQFF. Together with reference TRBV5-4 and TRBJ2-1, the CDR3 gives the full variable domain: ETGVTQSPTHLIKTRGQQVTLRCSSQSGHNTVSWYQQALGQGPQFIFQYYREEENGRGNFPPRFSGLQFPNYSSELNVNALELDDSALYLCASSPGGVAGNGGEQFFGPGTRLTVL.

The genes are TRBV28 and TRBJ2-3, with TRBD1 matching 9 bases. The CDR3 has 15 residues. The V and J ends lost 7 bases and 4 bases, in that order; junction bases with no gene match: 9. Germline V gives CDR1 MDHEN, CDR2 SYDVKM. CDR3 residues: CASILTGGRADTQYF. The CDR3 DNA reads TGTGCCAGCATCCTCACAGGGGGCCGGGCAGATACGCAGTATTTT.

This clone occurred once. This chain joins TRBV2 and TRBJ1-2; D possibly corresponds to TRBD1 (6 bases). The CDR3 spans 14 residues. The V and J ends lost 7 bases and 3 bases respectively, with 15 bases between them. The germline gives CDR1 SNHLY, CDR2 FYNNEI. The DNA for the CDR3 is TGTGCCAGCACCCAGGGGTGGAGATACTATGGCTACACCTTC. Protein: CASTQGWRYYGYTF. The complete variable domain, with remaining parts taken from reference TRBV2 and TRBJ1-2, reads EPEVTQTPSHQVTQMGQEVILRCVPISNHLYFYWYRQILGQKVEFLVSFYNNEISEKSEIFDDQFSVERPDGSNFTLKIRSTKLEDSAMYFCASTQGWRYYGYTFGSGTRLTVV.

CDR3 sequence: CASSLPGGKETQYF. The CDR3 region has the DNA TGCGCCAGCAGCTTGCCCGGGGGGAAGGAGACCCAGTACTTC. This rearrangement joins TRBV5-1 to TRBJ2-5; 7 nucleotides match TRBD2. Trimming cost V 1 base and J 5 bases; bases outside gene matches: 5. This CDR3 contains 14 residues. The germline V gene encodes CDR1 SGHRS and CDR2 YFSETQ. Full variable domain (missing parts from reference TRBV5-1 and TRBJ2-5): KAGVTQTPRYLIKTRGQQVTLSCSPISGHRSVSWYQQTPGQGLQFLFEYFSETQRNKGNFPGRFSGRQFSNSRSEMNVSTLELGDSALYLCASSLPGGKETQYFGPGTRLLVL.

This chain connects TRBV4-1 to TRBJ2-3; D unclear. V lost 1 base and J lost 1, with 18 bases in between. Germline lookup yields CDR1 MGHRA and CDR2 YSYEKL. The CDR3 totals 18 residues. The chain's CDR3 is CASSQVVVPAIRTDTQYF. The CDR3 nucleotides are TGCGCCAGCAGCCAAGTGGTGGTCCCAGCAATTCGCACAGATACGCAGTATTTT.

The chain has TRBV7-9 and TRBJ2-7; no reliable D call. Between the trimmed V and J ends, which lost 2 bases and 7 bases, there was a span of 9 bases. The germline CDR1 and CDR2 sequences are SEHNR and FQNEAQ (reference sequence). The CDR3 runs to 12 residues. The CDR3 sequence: CASSLSGGEQYV. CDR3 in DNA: TGTGCCAGCAGCTTATCTGGTGGGGAGCAGTACGTC.

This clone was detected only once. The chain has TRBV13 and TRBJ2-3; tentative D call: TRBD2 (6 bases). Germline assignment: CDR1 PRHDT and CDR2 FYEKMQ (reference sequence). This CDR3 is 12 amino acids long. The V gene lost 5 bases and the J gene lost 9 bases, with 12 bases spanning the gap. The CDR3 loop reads CASSRAGRTQYF. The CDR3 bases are TGTGCCAGCAGCCGCGCGGGGAGAACGCAGTATTTT.

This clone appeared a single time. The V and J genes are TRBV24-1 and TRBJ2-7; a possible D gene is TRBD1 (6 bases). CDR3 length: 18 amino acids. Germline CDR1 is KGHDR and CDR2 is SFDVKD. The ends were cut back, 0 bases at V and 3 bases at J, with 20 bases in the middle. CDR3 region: CATSDLPHARTGCYEQYV. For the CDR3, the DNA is TGTGCCACCAGTGATTTGCCTCACGCACGTACAGGGTGCTACGAGCAGTACGTC.

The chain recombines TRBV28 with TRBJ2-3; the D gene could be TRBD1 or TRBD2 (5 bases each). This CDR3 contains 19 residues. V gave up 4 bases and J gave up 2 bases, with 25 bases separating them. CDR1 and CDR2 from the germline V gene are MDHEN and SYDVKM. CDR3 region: CASSYPYVLRGPNTDTQYF. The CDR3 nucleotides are TGTGCCAGCAGTTACCCTTACGTTTTGAGGGGTCCCAACACAGATACGCAGTATTTT.

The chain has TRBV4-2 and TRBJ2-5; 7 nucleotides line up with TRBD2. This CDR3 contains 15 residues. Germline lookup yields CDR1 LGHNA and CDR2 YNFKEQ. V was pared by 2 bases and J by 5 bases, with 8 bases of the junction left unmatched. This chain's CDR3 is CASSQTGLLGETQYF. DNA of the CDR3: TGTGCCAGCAGCCAAACGGGACTACTTGGTGAGACCCAGTACTTC.

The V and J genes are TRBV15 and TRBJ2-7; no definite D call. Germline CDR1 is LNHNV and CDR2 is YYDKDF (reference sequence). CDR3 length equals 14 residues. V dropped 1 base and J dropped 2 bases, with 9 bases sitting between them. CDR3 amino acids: CATSRVIGTYEQYV. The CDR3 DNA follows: TGTGCCACCAGCAGAGTGATCGGAACCTACGAGCAGTACGTC.

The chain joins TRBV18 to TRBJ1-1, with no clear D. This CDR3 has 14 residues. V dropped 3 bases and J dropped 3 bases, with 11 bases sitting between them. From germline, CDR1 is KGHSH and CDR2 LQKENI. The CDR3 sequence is CASSPPESHTEAFF. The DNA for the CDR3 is TGTGCCAGCTCACCCCCGGAGTCGCACACTGAAGCTTTCTTT. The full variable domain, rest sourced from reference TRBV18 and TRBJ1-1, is NAGVMQNPRHLVRRRGQEARLRCSPMKGHSHVYWYRQLPEEGLKFMVYLQKENIIDESGMPKERFSAEFPKEGPSILRIQQVVRGDSAAYFCASSPPESHTEAFFGQGTRLTVV.

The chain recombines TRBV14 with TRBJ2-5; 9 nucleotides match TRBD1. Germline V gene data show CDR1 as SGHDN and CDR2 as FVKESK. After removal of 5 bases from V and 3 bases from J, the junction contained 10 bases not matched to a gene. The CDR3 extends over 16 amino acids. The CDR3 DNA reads TGTGCCAGCAGCTTTCGACCGGGACAGGGTAAAGAGACCCAGTACTTC. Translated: CASSFRPGQGKETQYF.

CDR3 coding DNA: TGTGCCAGCAGTGAACGTACAGCCGGGGGCACCATATATTTT. Translation: CASSERTAGGTIYF. J is TRBJ1-3 and V is TRBV2; possibly TRBD1 for D (5 bases). CDR1 is SNHLY, CDR2 FYNNEI, per germline. CDR3 length: 14 amino acids. Trimming pared 2 bases from V and 9 bases from J, leaving 14 bases between.

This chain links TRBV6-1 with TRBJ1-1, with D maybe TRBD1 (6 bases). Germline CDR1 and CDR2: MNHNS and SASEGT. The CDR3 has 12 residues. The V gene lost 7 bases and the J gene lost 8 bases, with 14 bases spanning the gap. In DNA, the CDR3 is TGTGCCAGCATCCTCACGGGGGGCGAAGCTTTCTTT. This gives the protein CASILTGGEAFF.

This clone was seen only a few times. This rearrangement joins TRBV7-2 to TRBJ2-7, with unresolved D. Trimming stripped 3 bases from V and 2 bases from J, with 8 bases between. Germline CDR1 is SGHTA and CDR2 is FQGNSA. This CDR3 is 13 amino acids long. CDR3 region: CASSLGSPYEQYV. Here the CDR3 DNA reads TGTGCCAGCAGCTTGGGCAGCCCCTACGAGCAGTACGTC.

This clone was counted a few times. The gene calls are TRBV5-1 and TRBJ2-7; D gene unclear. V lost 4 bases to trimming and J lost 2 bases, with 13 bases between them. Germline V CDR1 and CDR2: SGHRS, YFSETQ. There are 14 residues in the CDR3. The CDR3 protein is CASSPTLGTYEQYV. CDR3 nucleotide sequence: TGCGCCAGCAGCCCCACTCTTGGGACCTACGAGCAGTACGTC.

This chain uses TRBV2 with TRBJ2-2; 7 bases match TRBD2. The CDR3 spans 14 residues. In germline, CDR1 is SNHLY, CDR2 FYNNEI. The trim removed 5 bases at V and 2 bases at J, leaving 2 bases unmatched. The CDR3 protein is CASSRDYNTGELFF. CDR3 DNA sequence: TGTGCCAGCAGTAGGGACTACAACACCGGGGAGCTGTTTTTT.

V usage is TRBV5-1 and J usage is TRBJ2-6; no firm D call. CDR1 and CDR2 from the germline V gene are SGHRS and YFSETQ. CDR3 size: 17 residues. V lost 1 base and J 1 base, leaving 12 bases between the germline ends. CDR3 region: CASSLRVASSGANVLTF. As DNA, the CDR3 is TGCGCCAGCAGCTTGAGAGTCGCCTCTTCTGGGGCCAACGTCCTGACTTTC.

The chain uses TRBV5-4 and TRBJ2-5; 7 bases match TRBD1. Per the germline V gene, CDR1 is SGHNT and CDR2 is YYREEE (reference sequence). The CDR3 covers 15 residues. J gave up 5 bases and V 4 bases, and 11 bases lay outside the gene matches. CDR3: CASSGGKTGLETQYF. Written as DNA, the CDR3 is TGTGCCAGCAGCGGAGGAAAGACAGGGCTGGAGACCCAGTACTTC.

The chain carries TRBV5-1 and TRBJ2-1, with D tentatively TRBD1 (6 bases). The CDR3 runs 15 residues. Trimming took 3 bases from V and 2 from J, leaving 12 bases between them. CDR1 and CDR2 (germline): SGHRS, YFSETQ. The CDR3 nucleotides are TGCGCCAGCAGCTCCCGGGACACAACCTACAATGAGCAGTTCTTC. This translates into CASSSRDTTYNEQFF.